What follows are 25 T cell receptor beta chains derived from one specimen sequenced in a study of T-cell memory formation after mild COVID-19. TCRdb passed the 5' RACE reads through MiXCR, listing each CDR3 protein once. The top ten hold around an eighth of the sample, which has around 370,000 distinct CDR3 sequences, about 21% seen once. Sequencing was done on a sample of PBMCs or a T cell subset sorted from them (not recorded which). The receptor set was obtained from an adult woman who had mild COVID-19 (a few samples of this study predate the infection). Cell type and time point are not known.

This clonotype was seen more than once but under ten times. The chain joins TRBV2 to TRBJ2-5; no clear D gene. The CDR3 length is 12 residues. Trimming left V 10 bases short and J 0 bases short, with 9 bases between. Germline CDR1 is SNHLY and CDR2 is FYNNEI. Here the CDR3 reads CAIAEYQETQYF. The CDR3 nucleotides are TGTGCCATCGCAGAGTACCAAGAGACCCAGTACTTC.

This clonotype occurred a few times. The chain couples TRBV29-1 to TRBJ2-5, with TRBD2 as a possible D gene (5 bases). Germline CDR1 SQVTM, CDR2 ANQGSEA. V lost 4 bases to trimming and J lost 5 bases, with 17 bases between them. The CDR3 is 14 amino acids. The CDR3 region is CSVVRPTRGETQYF. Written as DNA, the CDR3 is TGCAGCGTTGTTCGACCGACCCGGGGTGAGACCCAGTACTTC.

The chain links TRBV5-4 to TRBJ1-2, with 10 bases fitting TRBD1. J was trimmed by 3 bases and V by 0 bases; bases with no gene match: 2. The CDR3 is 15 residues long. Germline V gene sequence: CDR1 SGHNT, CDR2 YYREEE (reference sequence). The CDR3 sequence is CASSLVDRGDYGYTF. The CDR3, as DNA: TGTGCCAGCAGCTTGGTGGACAGGGGGGACTATGGCTACACCTTC.

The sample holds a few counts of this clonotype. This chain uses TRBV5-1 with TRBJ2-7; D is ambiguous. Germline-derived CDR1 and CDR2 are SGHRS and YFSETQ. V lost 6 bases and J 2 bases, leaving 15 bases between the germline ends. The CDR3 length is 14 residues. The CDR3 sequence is CASTATAGTYEQYF. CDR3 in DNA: TGCGCCAGCACCGCCACCGCAGGCACCTACGAGCAGTACTTC.

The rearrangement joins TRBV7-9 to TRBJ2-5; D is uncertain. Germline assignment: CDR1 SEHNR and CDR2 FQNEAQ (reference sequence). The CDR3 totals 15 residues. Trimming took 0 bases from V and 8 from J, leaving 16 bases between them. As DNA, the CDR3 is TGTGCCAGCAGCTTAGCGCTTTGGGGTTATGAAACCCAGTACTTC. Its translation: CASSLALWGYETQYF. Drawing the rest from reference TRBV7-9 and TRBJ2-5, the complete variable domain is DTGVSQNPRHKITKRGQNVTFRCDPISEHNRLYWYRQTLGQGPEFLTYFQNEAQLEKSRLLSDRFSAERPKGSFSTLEIQRTEQGDSAMYLCASSLALWGYETQYFGPGTRLLVL.

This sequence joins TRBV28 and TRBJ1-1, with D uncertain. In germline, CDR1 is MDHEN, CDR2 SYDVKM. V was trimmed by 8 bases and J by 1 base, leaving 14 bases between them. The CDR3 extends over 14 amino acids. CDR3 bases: TGTGCCAGCCTCGGGCCTACGGGGAACACTGAAGCTTTCTTT. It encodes CASLGPTGNTEAFF.

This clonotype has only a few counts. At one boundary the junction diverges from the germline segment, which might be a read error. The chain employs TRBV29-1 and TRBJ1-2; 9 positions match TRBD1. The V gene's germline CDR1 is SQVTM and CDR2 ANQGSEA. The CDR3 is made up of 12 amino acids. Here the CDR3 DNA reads TGCAGCGTTGACACCGGGACAGGGCTGTATGCCTTC. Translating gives CSVDTGTGLYAF.

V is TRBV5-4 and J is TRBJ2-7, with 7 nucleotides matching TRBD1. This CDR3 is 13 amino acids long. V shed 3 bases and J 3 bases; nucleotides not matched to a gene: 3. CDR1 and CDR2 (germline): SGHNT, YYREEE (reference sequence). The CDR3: CASSSQGIYEQYF. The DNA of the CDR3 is TGTGCCAGCAGCTCACAGGGGATCTACGAGCAGTACTTC. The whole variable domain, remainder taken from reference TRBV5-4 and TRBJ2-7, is ETGVTQSPTHLIKTRGQQVTLRCSSQSGHNTVSWYQQALGQGPQFIFQYYREEENGRGNFPPRFSGLQFPNYSSELNVNALELDDSALYLCASSSQGIYEQYFGPGTRLTVT.

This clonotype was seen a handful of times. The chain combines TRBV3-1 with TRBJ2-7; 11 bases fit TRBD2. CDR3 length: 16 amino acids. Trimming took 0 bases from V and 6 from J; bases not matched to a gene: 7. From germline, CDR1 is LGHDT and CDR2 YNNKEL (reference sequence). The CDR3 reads CASSQDLLAGDVEQYF. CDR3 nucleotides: TGTGCCAGCAGCCAAGATTTACTAGCGGGAGATGTCGAGCAGTACTTC.

For the CDR3, the DNA is TGCGCCAGCAGCCCCGAAGGGGCTAACTATGGCTACACCTTC. Amino acid sequence: CASSPEGANYGYTF. The chain recombines TRBV5-1 with TRBJ1-2; possibly TRBD1 for D (5 bases). V lost 4 bases and J 0 bases, leaving 10 bases between the germline ends. The CDR3 covers 14 residues. Looked up from germline, CDR1 is SGHRS and CDR2 is YFSETQ.

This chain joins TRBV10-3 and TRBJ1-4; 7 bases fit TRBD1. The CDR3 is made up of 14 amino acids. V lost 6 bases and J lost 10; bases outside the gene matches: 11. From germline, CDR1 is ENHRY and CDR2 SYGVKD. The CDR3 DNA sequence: TGTGCCATCAGCGAGACAGGGACCCGTGGAAAACTGTTTTTT. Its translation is CAISETGTRGKLFF.

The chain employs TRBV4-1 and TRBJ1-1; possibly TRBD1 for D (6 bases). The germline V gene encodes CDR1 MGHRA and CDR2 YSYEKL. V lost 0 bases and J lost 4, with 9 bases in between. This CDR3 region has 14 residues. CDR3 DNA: TGCGCCAGCAGCCAAGAGGGGGGCGGCACTGAAGCTTTCTTT. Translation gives CASSQEGGGTEAFF.

The CDR3 DNA is TGTGCCAGCAGTTACGCCGGGATTTCGTCAGATACGCAGTATTTT. Its translation: CASSYAGISSDTQYF. The rearrangement joins TRBV6-5 to TRBJ2-3; D might be TRBD2 (5 bases). The CDR3 sequence is 15 residues long. Deletions cut 2 bases from V and 4 bases from J, with 13 bases between. Looked up from germline, CDR1 is MNHEY and CDR2 is SVGAGI.

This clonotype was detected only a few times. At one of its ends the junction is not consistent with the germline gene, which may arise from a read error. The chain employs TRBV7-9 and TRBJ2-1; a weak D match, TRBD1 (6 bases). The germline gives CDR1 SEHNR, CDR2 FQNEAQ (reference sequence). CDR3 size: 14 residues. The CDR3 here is CASSLTGSGHRQFF. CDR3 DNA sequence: TGTGCCAGTAGCTTAACAGGGTCGGGGCATCGGCAGTTCTTC.

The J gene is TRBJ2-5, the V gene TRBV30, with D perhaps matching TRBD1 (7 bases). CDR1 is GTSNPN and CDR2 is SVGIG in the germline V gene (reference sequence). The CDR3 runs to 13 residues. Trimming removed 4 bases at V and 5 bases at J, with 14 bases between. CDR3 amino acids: CAWIGGGLETQYF. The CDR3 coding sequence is TGTGCCTGGATAGGAGGGGGCCTGGAGACCCAGTACTTC.

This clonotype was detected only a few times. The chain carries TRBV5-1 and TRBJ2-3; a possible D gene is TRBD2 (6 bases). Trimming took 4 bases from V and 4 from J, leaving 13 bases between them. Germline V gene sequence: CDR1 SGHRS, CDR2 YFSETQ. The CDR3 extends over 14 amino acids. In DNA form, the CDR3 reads TGCGCCAGCAGCCCACTTGGGACTGCAGATACGCAGTATTTT. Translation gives CASSPLGTADTQYF.

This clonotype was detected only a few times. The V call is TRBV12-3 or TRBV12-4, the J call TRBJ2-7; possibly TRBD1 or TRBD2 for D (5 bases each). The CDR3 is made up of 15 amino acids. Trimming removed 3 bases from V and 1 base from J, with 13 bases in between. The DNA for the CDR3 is TGTGCCAGCAGTTTCACAAAGGGGAGATCCTACGAGCAGTACTTC. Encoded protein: CASSFTKGRSYEQYF.

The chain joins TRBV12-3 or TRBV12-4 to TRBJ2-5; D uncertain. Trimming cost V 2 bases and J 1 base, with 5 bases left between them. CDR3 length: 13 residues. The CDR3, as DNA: TGTGCCAGCAGTTTATGGACCCAAGAGACCCAGTACTTC. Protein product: CASSLWTQETQYF.

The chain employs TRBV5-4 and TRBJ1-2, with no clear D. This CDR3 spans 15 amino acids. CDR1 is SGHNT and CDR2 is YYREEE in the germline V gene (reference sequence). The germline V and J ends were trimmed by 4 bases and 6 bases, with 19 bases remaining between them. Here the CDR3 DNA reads TGTGCCAGCAGCCACGCTAGCCGCGGACCCCATGGCTACACCTTC. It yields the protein CASSHASRGPHGYTF.

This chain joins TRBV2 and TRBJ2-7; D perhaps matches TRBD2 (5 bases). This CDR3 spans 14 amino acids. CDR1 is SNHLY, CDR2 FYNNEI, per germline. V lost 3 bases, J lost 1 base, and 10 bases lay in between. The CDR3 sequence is CASSEEDGSYEQYF. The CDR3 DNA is TGTGCCAGCAGTGAGGAGGACGGATCCTACGAGCAGTACTTC.

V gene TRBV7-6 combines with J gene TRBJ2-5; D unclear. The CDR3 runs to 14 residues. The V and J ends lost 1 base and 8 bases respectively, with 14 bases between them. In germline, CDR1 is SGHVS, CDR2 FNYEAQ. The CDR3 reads CASSLEEAIYTQYF. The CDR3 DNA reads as TGTGCCAGCAGCTTAGAGGAAGCCATTTACACCCAGTACTTC.

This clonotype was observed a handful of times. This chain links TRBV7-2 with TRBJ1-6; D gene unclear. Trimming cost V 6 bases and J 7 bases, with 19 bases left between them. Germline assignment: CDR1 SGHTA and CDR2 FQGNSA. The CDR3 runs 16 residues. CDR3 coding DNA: TGTGCCAGCAGGAGCGATCAAAGGGTCGTGAATTCACCCCTCCACTTT. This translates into CASRSDQRVVNSPLHF.

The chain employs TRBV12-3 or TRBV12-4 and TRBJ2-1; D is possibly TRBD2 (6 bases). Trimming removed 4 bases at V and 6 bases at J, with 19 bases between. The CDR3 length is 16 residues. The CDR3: CASSYRGISGSNEQFF. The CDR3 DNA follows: TGTGCCAGCAGTTATCGCGGTATTAGCGGAAGCAATGAGCAGTTCTTC.

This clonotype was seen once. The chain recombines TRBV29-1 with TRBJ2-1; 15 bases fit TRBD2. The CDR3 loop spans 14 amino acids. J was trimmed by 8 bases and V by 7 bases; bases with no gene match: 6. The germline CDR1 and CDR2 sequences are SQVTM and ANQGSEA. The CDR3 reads CSAAGTSGRYEQFF. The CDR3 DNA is TGCAGCGCCGCCGGGACTAGCGGGAGGTATGAGCAGTTCTTC.

In DNA form, the CDR3 reads TGCAGTGCTAGATCCGGGACCCTACAAGAGACCCAGTACTTC. This gives the protein CSARSGTLQETQYF. This chain uses TRBV20-1 with TRBJ2-5, with D perhaps matching TRBD1 or TRBD2 (5 bases each). The CDR3 runs 14 residues. V was clipped by 2 bases and J by 2 bases, with 12 bases between them. In germline, CDR1 is DFQATT, CDR2 SNEGSKA (reference sequence).